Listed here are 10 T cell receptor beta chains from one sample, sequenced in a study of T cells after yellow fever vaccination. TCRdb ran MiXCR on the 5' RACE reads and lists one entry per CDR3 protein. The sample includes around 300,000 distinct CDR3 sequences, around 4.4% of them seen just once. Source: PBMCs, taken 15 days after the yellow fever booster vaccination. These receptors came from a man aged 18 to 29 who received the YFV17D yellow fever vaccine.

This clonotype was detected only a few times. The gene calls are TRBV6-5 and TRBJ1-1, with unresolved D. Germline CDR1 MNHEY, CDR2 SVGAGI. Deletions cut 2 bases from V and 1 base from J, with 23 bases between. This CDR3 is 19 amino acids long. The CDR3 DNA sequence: TGTGCCAGCAGTTACCAAGGAATGGGCCGGCCGGAAAGGAACACTGAAGCTTTCTTT. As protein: CASSYQGMGRPERNTEAFF.

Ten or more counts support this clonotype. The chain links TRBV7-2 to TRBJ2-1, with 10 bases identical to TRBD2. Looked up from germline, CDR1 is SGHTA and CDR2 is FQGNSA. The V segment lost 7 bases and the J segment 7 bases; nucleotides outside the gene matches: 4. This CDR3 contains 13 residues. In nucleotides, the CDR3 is TGTGCCAGCAAGAGCGGGGGGGAGAATGAGCAGTTCTTC. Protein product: CASKSGGENEQFF. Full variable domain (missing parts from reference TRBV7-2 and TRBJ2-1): GAGVSQSPSNKVTEKGKDVELRCDPISGHTALYWYRQSLGQGLEFLIYFQGNSAPDKSGLPSDRFSAERTGGSVSTLTIQRTQQEDSAVYLCASKSGGENEQFFGPGTRLTVL.

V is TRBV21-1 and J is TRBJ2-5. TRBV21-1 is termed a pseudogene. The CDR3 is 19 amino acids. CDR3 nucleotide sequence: TGTGCCAGCAGGTCGCGGAGCGTTACTGAGTTAGCAGATAAAGAGACCCAGTACTTC. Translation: CASRSRSVTELADKETQYF.

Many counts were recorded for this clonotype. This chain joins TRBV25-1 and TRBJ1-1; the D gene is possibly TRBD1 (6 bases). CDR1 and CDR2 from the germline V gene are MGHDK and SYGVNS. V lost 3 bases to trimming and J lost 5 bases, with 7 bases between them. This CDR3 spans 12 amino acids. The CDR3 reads CASSDRGTEAFF. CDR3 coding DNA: TGTGCCAGCAGTGACAGGGGTACTGAAGCTTTCTTT. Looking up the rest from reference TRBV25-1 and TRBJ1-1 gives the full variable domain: EADIYQTPRYLVIGTGKKITLECSQTMGHDKMYWYQQDPGMELHLIHYSYGVNSTEKGDLSSESTVSRIRTEHFPLTLESARPSHTSQYLCASSDRGTEAFFGQGTRLTVV.

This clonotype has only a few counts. The CDR3 DNA reads as TGTGCCAGCAGCTTGAGCGGGGGGGCCCATGAGCAGTTCTTC. Its protein product is CASSLSGGAHEQFF. V usage is TRBV5-4 and J usage is TRBJ2-1, with 10 positions matching TRBD2. Trimming cost V 1 base and J 8 bases; bases outside gene matches: 3. Germline lookup yields CDR1 SGHNT and CDR2 YYREEE (reference sequence). This CDR3 contains 14 residues.

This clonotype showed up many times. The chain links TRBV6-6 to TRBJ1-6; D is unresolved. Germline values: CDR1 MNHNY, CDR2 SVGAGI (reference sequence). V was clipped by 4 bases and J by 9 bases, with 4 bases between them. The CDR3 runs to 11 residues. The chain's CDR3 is CASSSSSPLHF. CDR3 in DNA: TGTGCCAGCAGTTCGAGTTCACCCCTCCACTTT.

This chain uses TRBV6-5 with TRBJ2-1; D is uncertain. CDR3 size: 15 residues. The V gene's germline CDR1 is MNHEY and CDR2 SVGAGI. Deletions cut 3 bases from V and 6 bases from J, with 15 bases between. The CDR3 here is CASSYMGQPANEQFF. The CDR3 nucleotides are TGTGCCAGCAGTTATATGGGTCAGCCCGCCAATGAGCAGTTCTTC.

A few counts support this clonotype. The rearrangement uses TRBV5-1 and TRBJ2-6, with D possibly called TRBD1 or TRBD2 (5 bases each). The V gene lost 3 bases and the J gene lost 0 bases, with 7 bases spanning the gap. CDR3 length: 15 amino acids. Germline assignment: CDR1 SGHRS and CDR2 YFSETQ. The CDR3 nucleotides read TGCGCCAGCAGCTCAGGGAGCTCTGGGGCCAACGTCCTGACTTTC. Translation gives CASSSGSSGANVLTF.

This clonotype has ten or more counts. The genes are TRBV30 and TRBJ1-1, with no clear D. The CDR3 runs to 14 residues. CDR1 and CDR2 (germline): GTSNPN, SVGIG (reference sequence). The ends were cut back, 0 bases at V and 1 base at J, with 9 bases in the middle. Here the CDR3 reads CAWSVGLENTEAFF. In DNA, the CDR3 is TGTGCCTGGAGTGTAGGGTTAGAGAACACTGAAGCTTTCTTT.

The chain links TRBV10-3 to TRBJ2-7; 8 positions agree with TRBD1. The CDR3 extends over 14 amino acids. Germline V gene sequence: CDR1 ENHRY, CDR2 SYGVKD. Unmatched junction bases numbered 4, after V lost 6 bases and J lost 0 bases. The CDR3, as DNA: TGTGCCATCAGCGCTGGGACAGGCTCCTACGAGCAGTACTTC. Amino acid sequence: CAISAGTGSYEQYF.